The clone carrying this TCR beta chain is a singleton in its sample. The V end lost 0 bases, the J end lost 10 bases, and 13 bases lay between the germline ends. The CDR3 consists of 14 residues. Germline values: CDR1 SEHNR, CDR2 FQNEAQ (reference sequence). The data stem from a study of blood T cell repertoires in COVID-19. Assay: immunoSEQ multiplex PCR; the TCRdb copy retains only in-frame clones and omits some. The data contain 20,000 to 30,000 clones, roughly 90% of them seen just once; the ten biggest clones take up around 2.8%. The source material was peripheral blood. The sequence derives from a human donor in a cohort sampled during active COVID-19. This chain connects TRBV7-9 to TRBJ2-1; maybe TRBD2 (5 bases). The CDR3, as DNA: TGTGCCAGCAGCTTAGCAACTAGATTAGAAGAGCAGTTCTTC. Its translation: CASSLATRLEEQFF.